The 22 T cell receptor beta chains below were found in one sample sequenced in a study of OX40 agonist ivuxolimab in advanced cancers. Measured with immunoSEQ multiplex PCR; TCRdb has only the in-frame clones, and not every one. The data hold about 40,000 clones, with 82% observed a single time. The material was CD4+ or CD8+ T cells sorted from blood, obtained in a trial of the OX40 agonist ivuxolimab. The source of these receptors is an adult with an advanced solid tumor such as melanoma, head and neck, liver or kidney cancer.

The V gene is TRBV5-1, the J gene TRBJ1-6, with D uncertain. Germline V gene lookup returns CDR1 SGHRS and CDR2 YFSETQ. The CDR3 contains 14 residues. Deletions cut 0 bases from V and 7 bases from J, with 8 bases between. The CDR3 spells CASSLGLLNSPLHF. CDR3 bases: TGCGCCAGCAGCTTGGGGTTATTGAATTCACCCCTCCACTTT. Drawing the rest from reference TRBV5-1 and TRBJ1-6, the complete variable domain is KAGVTQTPRYLIKTRGQQVTLSCSPISGHRSVSWYQQTPGQGLQFLFEYFSETQRNKGNFPGRFSGRQFSNSRSEMNVSTLELGDSALYLCASSLGLLNSPLHFGNGTRLTVT.

This chain connects TRBV4-2 to TRBJ2-3; TRBD2 agrees at 15 bases. CDR1 is LGHNA, CDR2 YNFKEQ, per germline. V lost 1 base, J lost 2 bases, and 4 bases stayed unmatched. The CDR3 has 18 amino acids. This CDR3 reads CASSQVGLAGGSTDTQYF. As DNA, the CDR3 is TGTGCCAGCAGCCAAGTAGGACTAGCGGGGGGGTCCACAGATACGCAGTATTTT.

V is TRBV11-1 and J is TRBJ2-7; D could derive from TRBD1 or TRBD2 (5 bases each). V was clipped by 6 bases and J by 4 bases, with 19 bases between them. The V gene's germline CDR1 is SGHAT and CDR2 FQDESV (reference sequence). The CDR3 sequence is 15 residues long. CDR3 bases: TGTGCCAGCAGGACGAACGAGGGACCCCCTTACGAGCAGTACTTC. Its translation: CASRTNEGPPYEQYF.

CDR3 residues: CASSFISGSSYNEQFF. For the CDR3, the DNA is TGTGCCAGCAGTTTTATTAGCGGGAGTTCCTACAATGAGCAGTTCTTC. The V and J genes are TRBV28 and TRBJ2-1; 9 bases align to TRBD2. Germline values: CDR1 MDHEN, CDR2 SYDVKM. CDR3 length equals 16 residues. The V and J ends lost 3 bases and 1 base, in that order; junction bases with no gene match: 4.

Points on this clone: The germline gene is not matched at one end of the junction; a read error may be the cause. Written as DNA, the CDR3 is TGTGCCAGCAACTTAGCGGGGGGGCCAACAGATACGCAGTATTTT. It is translated as CASNLAGGPTDTQYF. The rearrangement links TRBV11-2 to TRBJ2-3; 11 bases agree with TRBD2. The CDR3 contains 15 residues. Germline V gene lookup returns CDR1 SGHAT and CDR2 FQNNGV.

This chain links TRBV12-2 with TRBJ2-3; the table assigns TRBD2, which was not confirmed against the DNA. TRBV12-2 is a pseudogene. This CDR3 is built from 15 residues. The CDR3 region has the DNA TGTGCAAGTCGCCCCCAGCGGGGTCCAATGGATACGCAGTATTTT. The encoded protein is CASRPQRGPMDTQYF.

This clone was found a few times. This sequence joins TRBV19 and TRBJ2-2; 8 bases match TRBD1. CDR1 and CDR2 (germline): LNHDA, SQIVND (reference sequence). This CDR3 is built from 16 residues. V dropped 5 bases and J dropped 6; count of bases not matched to a gene: 11. The CDR3 DNA reads as TGTGCCAGTAGTCCTGTAACTCCCAGGGGGCCCGGGGAGCTGTTTTTT. Encoded protein: CASSPVTPRGPGELFF.

This clone was counted once. This chain links TRBV19 with TRBJ1-1, with TRBD1 identical over 9 bases. Germline V CDR1 and CDR2: LNHDA, SQIVND (reference sequence). Unmatched junction bases numbered 7, after V lost 5 bases and J lost 9 bases. The CDR3 runs 13 residues. CDR3 protein: CASSGGTGLKAFF. CDR3 coding DNA: TGTGCCAGTAGTGGAGGGACAGGGTTGAAAGCTTTCTTT. The complete variable domain, with remaining parts taken from reference TRBV19 and TRBJ1-1, reads DGGITQSPKYLFRKEGQNVTLSCEQNLNHDAMYWYRQDPGQGLRLIYYSQIVNDFQKGDIAEGYSVSREKKESFPLTVTSAQKNPTAFYLCASSGGTGLKAFFGQGTRLTVV.

The rearrangement joins TRBV28 to TRBJ2-1, with 8 nucleotides matching TRBD1. V lost 4 bases to trimming and J lost 9 bases; unmatched junction nucleotides: 11. CDR1 and CDR2 from the germline V gene are MDHEN and SYDVKM. The CDR3 spans 15 residues. CDR3 DNA sequence: TGTGCCAGCAGTTCGACAGGGGCCCCTAATGGTGAGCAGTTCTTC. Protein sequence: CASSSTGAPNGEQFF.

The chain couples TRBV28 to TRBJ1-2, with 8 nucleotides matching TRBD1. Germline assignment: CDR1 MDHEN and CDR2 SYDVKM. The CDR3 consists of 15 residues. V was clipped by 6 bases and J by 4 bases; unmatched bases: 10. CDR3 loop: CASSRTGQEAYGYTF. The DNA of the CDR3 is TGTGCCAGCAGCAGGACGGGACAGGAGGCCTATGGCTACACCTTC.

V is TRBV5-1 and J is TRBJ1-6, with D possibly matching TRBD1 (6 bases). The germline V gene has CDR1 SGHRS and CDR2 YFSETQ. This CDR3 has 14 residues. V was shortened by 3 bases and J by 6 bases, with 10 bases between the two germline ends. For the CDR3, the DNA is TGCGCCAGCAGCTCCGGGACACGTAATTCACCCCTCCACTTT. Translation: CASSSGTRNSPLHF.

This clone appeared once. The J gene is TRBJ1-5, the V gene TRBV6-5, with D unclear. Germline CDR1 reads MNHEY; CDR2 reads SVGAGI. This CDR3 region has 15 residues. Trimming left V 5 bases short and J 0 bases short, with 11 bases between. In DNA, the CDR3 is TGTGCCAGCAGTACCTCTAGAAATAGCAATCAGCCCCAGCATTTT. Its protein product is CASSTSRNSNQPQHF.

The rearrangement uses TRBV28 and TRBJ1-4; the match to TRBD1 covers 7 bases. Germline V CDR1 and CDR2: MDHEN, SYDVKM. V was pared by 4 bases and J by 7 bases, with 9 bases of the junction left unmatched. This CDR3 comprises 15 residues. The CDR3 DNA reads as TGTGCCAGCAGTTCTTTCGGGACAGCCCGTGAAAAACTGTTTTTT. As protein: CASSSFGTAREKLFF.

This clone has only a few counts. Likely a read error: the CDR3 ends without its conserved phenylalanine or tryptophan. No DNA is shown, since the ends of the CDR3 on it are uncertain; the CDR3 is the one TCRdb lists. The rearrangement uses TRBV27 and TRBJ1-5. From germline, CDR1 is MNHEY and CDR2 SMNVEV (reference sequence). The CDR3 comprises 9 residues, both ends counted. This CDR3 reads CASSRFRGR.

The chain joins TRBV18 to TRBJ2-7, with D possibly matching TRBD2 (5 bases). The V gene lost 10 bases and the J gene lost 5 bases, with 15 bases spanning the gap. Germline lookup yields CDR1 KGHSH and CDR2 LQKENI. The CDR3 runs 12 residues. The CDR3 DNA follows: TGTGCCACCTCCCTAAAGAGGGACGAGCAGTACTTC. It specifies CATSLKRDEQYF. Filled out from reference TRBV18 and TRBJ2-7, the complete variable domain reads NAGVMQNPRHLVRRRGQEARLRCSPMKGHSHVYWYRQLPEEGLKFMVYLQKENIIDESGMPKERFSAEFPKEGPSILRIQQVVRGDSAAYFCATSLKRDEQYFGPGTRLTVT.

The chain is built from TRBV11-2 and TRBJ2-1; D unresolved. V gave up 5 bases and J gave up 0 bases, with 11 bases separating them. The CDR3 consists of 15 residues. Germline V CDR1 and CDR2: SGHAT, FQNNGV. The CDR3 DNA sequence: TGTGCCAGCAGCATCGGAGTAAGCTCCTACAATGAGCAGTTCTTC. It codes for CASSIGVSSYNEQFF.

The chain is built from TRBV28 and TRBJ1-5; D is undetermined. The CDR3 loop spans 20 amino acids. Germline CDR1 reads MDHEN; CDR2 reads SYDVKM. The V gene lost 3 bases and the J gene lost 3 bases, with 27 bases spanning the gap. The CDR3 DNA reads as TGTGCCAGCAGTTTTACGGTACGGGGTAAACAGCGAGGTCACAATCAGCCCCAGCATTTT. It codes for CASSFTVRGKQRGHNQPQHF.

The chain is built from TRBV5-4 and TRBJ1-5; D uncertain. This CDR3 spans 9 amino acids. CDR1 is SGHNT, CDR2 YYREEE, per germline (reference sequence). V was clipped by 6 bases and J by 5 bases, with 0 bases between them. CDR3 coding DNA: TGTGCCAGCAATCAGCCCCAGCATTTT. Its translation: CASNQPQHF.

This chain joins TRBV19 and TRBJ1-3, with D possibly TRBD1 on 5 matching bases. The germline V gene has CDR1 LNHDA and CDR2 SQIVND (reference sequence). The CDR3 runs to 16 residues. V was shortened by 1 base and J by 2 bases, with 12 bases between the two germline ends. The CDR3 loop is CASSIVGHTTGNTIYF. The CDR3 DNA reads TGTGCCAGTAGTATAGTCGGACATACAACTGGAAACACCATATATTTT.

V usage is TRBV6-6 and J usage is TRBJ2-1; perhaps TRBD2 as D (5 bases). V lost 5 bases to trimming and J lost 3 bases, with 17 bases between them. Germline V lookup: CDR1 MNHNY, CDR2 SVGAGI (reference sequence). The CDR3 is made up of 16 amino acids. The CDR3 loop is CASSGKEARGYNEQFF. CDR3 nucleotides: TGTGCCAGCAGTGGCAAGGAGGCCCGCGGCTACAATGAGCAGTTCTTC.

The genes are TRBV2 and TRBJ2-7; 10 bases map to TRBD2. J was trimmed by 7 bases and V by 6 bases; bases with no gene match: 15. Germline lookup yields CDR1 SNHLY and CDR2 FYNNEI. This CDR3 comprises 16 residues. This CDR3 is CASRMDPAGGIKEQYF. Written as DNA, the CDR3 is TGTGCCAGCAGGATGGACCCAGCGGGAGGGATAAAAGAGCAGTACTTC.

The rearrangement uses TRBV27 and TRBJ1-5; D perhaps matches TRBD1 (6 bases). V lost 0 bases, J lost 6 bases, and 6 bases lay in between. The CDR3 extends over 13 amino acids. Germline V gene sequence: CDR1 MNHEY, CDR2 SMNVEV (reference sequence). CDR3 sequence: CASSLSQGQPQHF. The CDR3 nucleotides read TGTGCCAGCAGTTTATCACAGGGTCAGCCCCAGCATTTT.